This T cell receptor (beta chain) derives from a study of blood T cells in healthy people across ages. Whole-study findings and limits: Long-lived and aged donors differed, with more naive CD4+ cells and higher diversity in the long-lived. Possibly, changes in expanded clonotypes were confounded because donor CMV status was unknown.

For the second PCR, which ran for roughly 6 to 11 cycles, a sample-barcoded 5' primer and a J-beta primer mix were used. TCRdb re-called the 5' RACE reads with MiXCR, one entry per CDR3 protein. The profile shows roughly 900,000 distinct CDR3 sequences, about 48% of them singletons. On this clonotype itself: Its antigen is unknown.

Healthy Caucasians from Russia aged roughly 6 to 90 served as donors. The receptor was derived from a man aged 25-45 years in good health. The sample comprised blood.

This CDR3 reads CASSAGLAGREQFF. The CDR3 DNA is TGTGCCAGCAGCGCGGGACTAGCGGGGAGGGAGCAGTTCTTC. This chain connects TRBV9 to TRBJ2-1; 13 bases map to TRBD2. CDR1 and CDR2 (germline): SGDLS, YYNGEE. The CDR3 loop spans 14 amino acids. With 3 bases clipped from V and 10 bases from J, the junction kept 4 bases outside the gene matches. Filled out from reference TRBV9 and TRBJ2-1, the complete variable domain reads DSGVTQTPKHLITATGQRVTLRCSPRSGDLSVYWYQQSLDQGLQFLIQYYNGEERAKGNILERFSAQQFPDLHSELNLSSLELGDSALYFCASSAGLAGREQFFGPGTRLTVL.